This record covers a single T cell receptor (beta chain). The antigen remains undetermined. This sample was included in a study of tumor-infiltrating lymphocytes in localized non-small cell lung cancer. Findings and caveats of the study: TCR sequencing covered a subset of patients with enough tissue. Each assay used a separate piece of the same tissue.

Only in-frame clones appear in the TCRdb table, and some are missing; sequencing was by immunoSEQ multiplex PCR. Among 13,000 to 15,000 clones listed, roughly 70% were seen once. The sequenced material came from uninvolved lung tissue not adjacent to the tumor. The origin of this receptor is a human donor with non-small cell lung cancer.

This CDR3 is CASSNSGGNQPQHF. Here the CDR3 DNA reads TGTGCCAGCAGTAACAGCGGGGGGAATCAGCCCCAGCATTTT. The chain uses TRBV2 and TRBJ1-5; tentative D call: TRBD1 (5 bases). Germline-derived CDR1 and CDR2 are SNHLY and FYNNEI. The CDR3 consists of 14 residues. V was pared by 5 bases and J by 4 bases, with 12 bases between. Filled out from reference TRBV2 and TRBJ1-5, the complete variable domain reads EPEVTQTPSHQVTQMGQEVILRCVPISNHLYFYWYRQILGQKVEFLVSFYNNEISEKSEIFDDQFSVERPDGSNFTLKIRSTKLEDSAMYFCASSNSGGNQPQHFGDGTRLSIL.